The clone carrying this TCR beta chain has a handful of counts. TCR analog templates of synthetic origin were spiked into each PCR. Repertoires were generated with immunoSEQ multiplex PCR, while TCRdb's copy carries only in-frame clones and drops some. The data hold 50,000 to 70,000 clones, with 75% to 85% observed a single time. Time point indicated: pretreatment peripheral blood. Each individual provided 1 to 8 samples (taken pretreatment and on-treatment). This specimen comes from a study of PD-L1 blockade in urothelial cancer. Looked up from germline, CDR1 is LNHNV and CDR2 is YYDKDF (reference sequence). This CDR3 region has 15 residues. Trimming pared 0 bases from V and 2 bases from J, leaving 11 bases between.

The V call is TRBV15, the J call TRBJ2-7; the D gene is possibly TRBD1 (5 bases). This TCR was sampled from a man in his sixties or seventies with urothelial cancer. The sample was PBMCs, taken around atezolizumab (anti-PD-L1) treatment. CDR3 residues: CATSRDPQGTYEQYF. The CDR3 nucleotides read TGTGCCACCAGCAGAGATCCCCAGGGCACCTACGAGCAGTACTTC.